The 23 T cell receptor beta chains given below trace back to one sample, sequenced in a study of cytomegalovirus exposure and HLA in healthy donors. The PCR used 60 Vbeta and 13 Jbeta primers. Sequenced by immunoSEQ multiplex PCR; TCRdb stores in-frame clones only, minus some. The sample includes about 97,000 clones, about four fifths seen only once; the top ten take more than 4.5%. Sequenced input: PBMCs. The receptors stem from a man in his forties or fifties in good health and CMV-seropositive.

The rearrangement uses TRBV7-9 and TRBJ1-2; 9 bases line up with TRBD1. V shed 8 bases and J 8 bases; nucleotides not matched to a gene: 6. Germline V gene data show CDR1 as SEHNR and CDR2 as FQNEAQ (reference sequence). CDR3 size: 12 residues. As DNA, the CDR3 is TGTGCCAGCGGAGGACAGGGGACGGGCTACACCTTC. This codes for CASGGQGTGYTF.

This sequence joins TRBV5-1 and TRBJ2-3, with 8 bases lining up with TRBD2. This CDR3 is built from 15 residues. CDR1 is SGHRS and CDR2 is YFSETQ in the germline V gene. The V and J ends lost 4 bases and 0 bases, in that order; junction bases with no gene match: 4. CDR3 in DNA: TGCGCCAGCAGCCCAGCGGGGGTTAGCACAGATACGCAGTATTTT. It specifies CASSPAGVSTDTQYF.

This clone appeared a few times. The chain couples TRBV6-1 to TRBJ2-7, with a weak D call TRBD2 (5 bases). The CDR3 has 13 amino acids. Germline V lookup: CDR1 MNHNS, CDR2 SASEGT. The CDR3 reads CASFGENEYEQYF. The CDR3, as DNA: TGTGCAAGCTTCGGGGAGAATGAGTACGAGCAGTACTTC.

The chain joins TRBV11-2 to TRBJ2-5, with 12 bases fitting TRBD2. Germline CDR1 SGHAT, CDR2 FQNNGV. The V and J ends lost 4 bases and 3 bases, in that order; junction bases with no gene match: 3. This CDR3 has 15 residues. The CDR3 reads CASSSGLAGKETQYF. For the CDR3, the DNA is TGTGCCAGCAGCTCCGGACTAGCGGGGAAAGAGACCCAGTACTTC.

Here the CDR3 DNA reads TGCGCCAGCAGCTCCACAGCGGGAGTTGACGAGCAGTACTTC. It yields the protein CASSSTAGVDEQYF. The V call is TRBV5-1, the J call TRBJ2-7; 8 nucleotides match TRBD2. The CDR3 loop spans 14 amino acids. V shed 3 bases and J 5 bases; nucleotides not matched to a gene: 7. CDR1 is SGHRS and CDR2 is YFSETQ in the germline V gene.

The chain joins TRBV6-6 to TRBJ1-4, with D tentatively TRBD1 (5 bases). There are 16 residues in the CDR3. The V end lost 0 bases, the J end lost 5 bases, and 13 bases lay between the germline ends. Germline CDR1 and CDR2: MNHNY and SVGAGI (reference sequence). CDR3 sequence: CASSYSIGRANEKLFF. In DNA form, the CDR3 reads TGTGCCAGCAGTTACTCGATAGGCAGGGCAAATGAAAAACTGTTTTTT.

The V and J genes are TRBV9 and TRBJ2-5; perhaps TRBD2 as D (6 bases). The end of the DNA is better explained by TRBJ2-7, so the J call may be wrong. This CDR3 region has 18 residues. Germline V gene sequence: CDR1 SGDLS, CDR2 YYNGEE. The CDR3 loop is CASSVEVGGVGVSYEQYF. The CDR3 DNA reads TGTGCCAGCAGCGTAGAGGTGGGAGGTGTCGGGGTCTCCTACGAGCAGTACTTC.

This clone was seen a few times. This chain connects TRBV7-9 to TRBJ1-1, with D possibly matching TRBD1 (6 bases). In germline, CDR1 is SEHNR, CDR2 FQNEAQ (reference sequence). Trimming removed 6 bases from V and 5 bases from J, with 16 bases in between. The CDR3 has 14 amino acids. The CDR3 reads CASREVGGATEAFF. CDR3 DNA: TGTGCCAGCAGGGAAGTGGGGGGGGCAACTGAAGCTTTCTTT.

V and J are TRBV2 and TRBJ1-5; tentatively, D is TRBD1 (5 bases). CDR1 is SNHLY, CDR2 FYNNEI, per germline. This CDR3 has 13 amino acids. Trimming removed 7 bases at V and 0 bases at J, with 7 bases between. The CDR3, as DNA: TGTGCCAGCAAACAGGATAGCAATCAGCCCCAGCATTTT. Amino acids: CASKQDSNQPQHF.

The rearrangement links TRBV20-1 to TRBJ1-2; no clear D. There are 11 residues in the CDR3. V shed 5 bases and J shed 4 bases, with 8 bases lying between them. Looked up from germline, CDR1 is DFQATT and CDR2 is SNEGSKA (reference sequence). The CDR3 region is CSAVHFYGYTF. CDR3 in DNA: TGCAGTGCTGTCCACTTCTATGGCTACACCTTC.

The CDR3 here is CASSRWAGGSGELFF. In DNA, the CDR3 is TGTGCCAGTAGTCGGTGGGCAGGGGGCTCCGGGGAGCTGTTTTTT. The V and J genes are TRBV19 and TRBJ2-2; TRBD1 matches at 8 bases. The V gene end was trimmed by 5 bases and the J gene end by 6 bases; junction bases not matched to a gene: 8. The CDR3 is 15 amino acids. Germline CDR1 and CDR2: LNHDA and SQIVND (reference sequence). Using reference TRBV19 and TRBJ2-2 for the parts outside the CDR3, the full variable domain is DGGITQSPKYLFRKEGQNVTLSCEQNLNHDAMYWYRQDPGQGLRLIYYSQIVNDFQKGDIAEGYSVSREKKESFPLTVTSAQKNPTAFYLCASSRWAGGSGELFFGEGSRLTVL.

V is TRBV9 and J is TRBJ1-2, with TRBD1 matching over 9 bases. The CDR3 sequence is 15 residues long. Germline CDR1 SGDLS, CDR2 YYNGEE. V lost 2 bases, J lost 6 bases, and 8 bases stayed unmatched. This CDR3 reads CASSVLQGAPNGYTF. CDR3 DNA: TGTGCCAGCAGCGTTCTACAGGGGGCTCCGAATGGCTACACCTTC.

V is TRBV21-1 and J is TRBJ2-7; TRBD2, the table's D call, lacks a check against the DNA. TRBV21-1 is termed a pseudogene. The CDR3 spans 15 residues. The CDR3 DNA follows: TGTGCCAGCAGCAAGGGTAGCGGGACTAACCACGAGCAGTACTTC. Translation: CASSKGSGTNHEQYF.

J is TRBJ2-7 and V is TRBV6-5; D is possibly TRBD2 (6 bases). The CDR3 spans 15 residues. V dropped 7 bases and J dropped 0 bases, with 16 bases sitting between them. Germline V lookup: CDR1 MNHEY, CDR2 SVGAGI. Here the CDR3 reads CASTEVGGSSYEQYF. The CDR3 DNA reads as TGTGCCAGCACCGAGGTGGGAGGCAGCTCCTACGAGCAGTACTTC.

As DNA, the CDR3 is TGTGCCAGCAGCCGGTTGACTAGCCCTAGCACAGATACGCAGTATTTT. Encoded protein: CASSRLTSPSTDTQYF. The rearrangement links TRBV5-4 to TRBJ2-3; TRBD2 matches at 7 bases. The V gene end was trimmed by 4 bases and the J gene end by 0 bases; junction bases not matched to a gene: 8. The CDR3 length is 16 residues. Germline CDR1 and CDR2: SGHNT and YYREEE (reference sequence).

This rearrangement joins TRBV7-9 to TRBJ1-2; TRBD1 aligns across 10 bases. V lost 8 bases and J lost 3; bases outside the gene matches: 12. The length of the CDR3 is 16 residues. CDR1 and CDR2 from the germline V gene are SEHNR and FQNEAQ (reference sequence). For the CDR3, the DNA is TGTGCCAGCTCCAGGACAGGGGGTTCATGGGACTATGGCTACACCTTC. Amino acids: CASSRTGGSWDYGYTF.

CDR3 protein: CASSPHAGTGRAETQYF. DNA for the CDR3: TGCGCCAGCAGTCCACACGCCGGGACAGGGAGGGCAGAGACCCAGTACTTC. The rearrangement links TRBV5-1 to TRBJ2-5; 9 nucleotides line up with TRBD1. Trimming cost V 5 bases and J 4 bases; bases outside gene matches: 15. Germline assignment: CDR1 SGHRS and CDR2 YFSETQ. There are 17 residues in the CDR3. Filled out from reference TRBV5-1 and TRBJ2-5, the complete variable domain reads KAGVTQTPRYLIKTRGQQVTLSCSPISGHRSVSWYQQTPGQGLQFLFEYFSETQRNKGNFPGRFSGRQFSNSRSEMNVSTLELGDSALYLCASSPHAGTGRAETQYFGPGTRLLVL.

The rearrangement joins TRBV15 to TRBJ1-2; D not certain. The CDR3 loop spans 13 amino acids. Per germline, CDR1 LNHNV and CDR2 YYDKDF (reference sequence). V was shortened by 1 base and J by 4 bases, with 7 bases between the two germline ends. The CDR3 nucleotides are TGTGCCACCAGCAGAGTATCCTCCTATGGCTACACCTTC. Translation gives CATSRVSSYGYTF.

DNA of the CDR3: TGCGCCAGCAGTGAGAATAGTGGCGGGGCGACCTACGAGCAGTACTTC. Protein product: CASSENSGGATYEQYF. This chain joins TRBV10-1 and TRBJ2-7, with a possible D match to TRBD2 (6 bases). Trimming stripped 2 bases from V and 2 bases from J, with 16 bases between. The CDR3 sequence is 16 residues long. The germline V gene encodes CDR1 WNHNN and CDR2 SYGVQD (reference sequence).

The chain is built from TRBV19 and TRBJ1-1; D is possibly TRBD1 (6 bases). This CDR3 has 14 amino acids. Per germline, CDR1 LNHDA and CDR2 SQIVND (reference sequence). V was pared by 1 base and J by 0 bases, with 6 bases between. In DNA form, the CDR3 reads TGTGCCAGTAGTATAGGGACAGTGAACACTGAAGCTTTCTTT. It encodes CASSIGTVNTEAFF.

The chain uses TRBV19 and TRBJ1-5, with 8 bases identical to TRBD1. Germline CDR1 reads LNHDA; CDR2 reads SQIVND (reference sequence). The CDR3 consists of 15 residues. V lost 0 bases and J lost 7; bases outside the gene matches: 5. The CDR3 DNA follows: TGTGCCAGTAGTATAGATCACAGGGGGGCCCAGCCCCAGCATTTT. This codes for CASSIDHRGAQPQHF.

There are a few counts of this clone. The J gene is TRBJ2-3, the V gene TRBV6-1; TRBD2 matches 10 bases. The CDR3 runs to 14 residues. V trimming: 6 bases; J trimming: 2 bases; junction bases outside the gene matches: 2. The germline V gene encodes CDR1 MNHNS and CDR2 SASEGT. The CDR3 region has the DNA TGTGCCAGCAGACTAGCGGGGAACACAGATACGCAGTATTTT. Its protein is CASRLAGNTDTQYF.

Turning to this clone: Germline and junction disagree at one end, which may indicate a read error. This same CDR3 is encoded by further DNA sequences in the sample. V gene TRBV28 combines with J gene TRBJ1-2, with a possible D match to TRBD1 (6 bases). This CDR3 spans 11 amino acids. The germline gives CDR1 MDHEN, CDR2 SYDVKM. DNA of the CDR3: TGTGCCAGCAGTTTATCCGGGACACGGGCTTTC. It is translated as CASSLSGTRAF.